This T cell receptor beta chain was identified in a study of blood T cell repertoires in COVID-19. The overall study: The analysed material was cDNA or gDNA that came from T cells, B-cell-depleted T cells, or PBMCs.

The V and J ends lost 8 bases and 7 bases respectively, with 20 bases between them. The length of the CDR3 is 14 residues. Germline assignment: CDR1 SNHLY and CDR2 FYNNEI. Authors' methods: From reference gene primer amplification, estimates of nucleated cell counts were derived. The data were produced by immunoSEQ multiplex PCR, yet TCRdb's version contains in-frame clones alone and is incomplete. The V and J calls and clone size come from that table; D and trimming were worked out from the DNA. The table records more than 200,000 clones, 83% of them present only once. This chain connects TRBV2 to TRBJ1-1; D perhaps matches TRBD1 (6 bases). Sequenced sample: peripheral blood. This TCR was recovered from a woman aged 50 to 65 with acute or convalescent COVID-19. DNA for the CDR3: TGTGCCAGCGCAAGGGATACAGGGTCAAGTGAAGCTTTCTTT. Protein product: CASARDTGSSEAFF.